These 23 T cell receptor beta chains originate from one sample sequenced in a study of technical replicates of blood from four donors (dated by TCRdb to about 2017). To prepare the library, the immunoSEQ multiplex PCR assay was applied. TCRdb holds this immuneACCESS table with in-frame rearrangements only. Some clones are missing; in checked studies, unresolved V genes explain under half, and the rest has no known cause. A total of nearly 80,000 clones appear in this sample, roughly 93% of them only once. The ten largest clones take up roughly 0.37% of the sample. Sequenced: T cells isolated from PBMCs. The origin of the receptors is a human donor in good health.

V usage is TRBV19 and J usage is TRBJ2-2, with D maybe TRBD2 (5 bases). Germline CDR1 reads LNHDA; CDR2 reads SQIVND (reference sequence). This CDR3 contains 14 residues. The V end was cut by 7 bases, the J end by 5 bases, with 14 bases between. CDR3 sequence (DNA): TGTGCCAGTACTCTCGGGATGGGGACCGGGGAGCTGTTTTTT. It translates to CASTLGMGTGELFF.

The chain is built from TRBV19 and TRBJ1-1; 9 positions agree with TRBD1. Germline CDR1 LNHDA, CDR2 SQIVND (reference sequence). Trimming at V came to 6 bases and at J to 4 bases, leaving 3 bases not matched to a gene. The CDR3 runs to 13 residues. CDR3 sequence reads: CASSAGQGTEAFF. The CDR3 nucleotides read TGTGCCAGTAGCGCGGGACAGGGCACTGAAGCTTTCTTT.

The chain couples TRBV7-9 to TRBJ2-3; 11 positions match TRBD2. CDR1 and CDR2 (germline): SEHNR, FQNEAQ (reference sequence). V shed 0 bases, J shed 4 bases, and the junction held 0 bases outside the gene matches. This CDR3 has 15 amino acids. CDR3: CASSLASGRADTQYF. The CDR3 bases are TGTGCCAGCAGCTTAGCTAGCGGGAGGGCAGATACGCAGTATTTT.

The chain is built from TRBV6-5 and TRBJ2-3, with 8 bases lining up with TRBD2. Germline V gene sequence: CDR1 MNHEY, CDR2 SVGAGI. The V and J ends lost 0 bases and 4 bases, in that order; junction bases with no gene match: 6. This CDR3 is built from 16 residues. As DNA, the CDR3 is TGTGCCAGCAGTTACTCAGCGGGACTAGAAGCAGATACGCAGTATTTT. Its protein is CASSYSAGLEADTQYF.

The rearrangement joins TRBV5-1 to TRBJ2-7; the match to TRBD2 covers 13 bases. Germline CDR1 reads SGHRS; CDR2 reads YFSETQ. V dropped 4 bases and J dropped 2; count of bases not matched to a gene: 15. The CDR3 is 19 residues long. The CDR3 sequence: CASSRTGLAGELFTYEQYF. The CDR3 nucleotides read TGCGCCAGCAGCCGAACCGGACTAGCGGGAGAACTTTTCACCTACGAGCAGTACTTC.

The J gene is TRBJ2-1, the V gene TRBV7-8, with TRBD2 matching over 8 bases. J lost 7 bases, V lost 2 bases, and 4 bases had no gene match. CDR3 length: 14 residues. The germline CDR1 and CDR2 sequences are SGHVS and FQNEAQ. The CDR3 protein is CASSLYVAGNEQFF. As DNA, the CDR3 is TGTGCCAGCAGCTTATATGTAGCGGGAAATGAGCAGTTCTTC.

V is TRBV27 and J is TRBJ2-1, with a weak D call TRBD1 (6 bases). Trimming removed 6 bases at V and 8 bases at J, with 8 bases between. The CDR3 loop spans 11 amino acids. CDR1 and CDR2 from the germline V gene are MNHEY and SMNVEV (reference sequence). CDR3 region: CASRTGHEQFF. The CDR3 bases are TGTGCCAGCAGAACAGGGCATGAGCAGTTCTTC.

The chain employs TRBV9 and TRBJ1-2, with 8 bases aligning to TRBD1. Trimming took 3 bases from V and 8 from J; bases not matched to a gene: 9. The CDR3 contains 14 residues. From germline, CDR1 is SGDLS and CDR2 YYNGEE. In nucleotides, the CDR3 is TGTGCCAGCAGCGATCCACAGGGGGTGGGCGGCTACACCTTC. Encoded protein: CASSDPQGVGGYTF.

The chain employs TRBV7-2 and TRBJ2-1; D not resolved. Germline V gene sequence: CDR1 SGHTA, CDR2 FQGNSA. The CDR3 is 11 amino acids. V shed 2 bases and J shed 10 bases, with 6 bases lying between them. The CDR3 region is CASSLLTEQFF. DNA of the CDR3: TGTGCCAGCAGCTTATTGACAGAGCAGTTCTTC.

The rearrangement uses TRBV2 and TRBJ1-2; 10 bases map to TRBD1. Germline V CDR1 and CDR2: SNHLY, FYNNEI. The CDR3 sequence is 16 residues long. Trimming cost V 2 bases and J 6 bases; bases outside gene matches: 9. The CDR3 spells CASSEMGQGIRHGYTF. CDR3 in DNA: TGTGCCAGCAGTGAAATGGGACAGGGGATAAGGCATGGCTACACCTTC.

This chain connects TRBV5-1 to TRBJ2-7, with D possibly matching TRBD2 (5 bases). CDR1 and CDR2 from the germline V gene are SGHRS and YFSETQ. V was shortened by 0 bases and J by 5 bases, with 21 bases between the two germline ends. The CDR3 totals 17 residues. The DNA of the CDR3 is TGCGCCAGCAGCTTGGGTCTTAGCCTCCCCGGGATGCACGAGCAGTACTTC. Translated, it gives CASSLGLSLPGMHEQYF.

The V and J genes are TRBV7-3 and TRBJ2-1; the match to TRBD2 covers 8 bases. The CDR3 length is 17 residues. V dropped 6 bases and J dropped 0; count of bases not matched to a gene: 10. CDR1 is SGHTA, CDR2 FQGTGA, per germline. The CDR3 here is CASSKGLGASSYNEQFF. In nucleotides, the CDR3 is TGTGCCAGCAGTAAGGGACTAGGGGCTAGCTCCTACAATGAGCAGTTCTTC.

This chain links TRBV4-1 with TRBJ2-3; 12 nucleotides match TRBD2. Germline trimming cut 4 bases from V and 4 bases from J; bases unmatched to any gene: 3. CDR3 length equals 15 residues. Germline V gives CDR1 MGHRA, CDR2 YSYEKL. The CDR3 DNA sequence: TGCGCCAGCAGCCGACTAGCGGGAGCAGCAGATACGCAGTATTTT. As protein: CASSRLAGAADTQYF.

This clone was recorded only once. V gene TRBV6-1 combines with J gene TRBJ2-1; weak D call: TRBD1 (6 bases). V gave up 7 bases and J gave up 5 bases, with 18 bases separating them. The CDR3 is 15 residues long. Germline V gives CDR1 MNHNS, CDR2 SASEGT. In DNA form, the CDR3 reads TGTGCCAGCACCGAAGGTACAGGGTCCCACAATGAGCAGTTCTTC. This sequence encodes CASTEGTGSHNEQFF.

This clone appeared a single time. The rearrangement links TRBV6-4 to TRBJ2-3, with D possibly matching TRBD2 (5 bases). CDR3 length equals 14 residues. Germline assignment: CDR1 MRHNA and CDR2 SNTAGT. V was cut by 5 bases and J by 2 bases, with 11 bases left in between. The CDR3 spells CASSKDWLTDTQYF. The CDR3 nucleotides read TGTGCCAGCAGTAAGGACTGGCTCACAGATACGCAGTATTTT.

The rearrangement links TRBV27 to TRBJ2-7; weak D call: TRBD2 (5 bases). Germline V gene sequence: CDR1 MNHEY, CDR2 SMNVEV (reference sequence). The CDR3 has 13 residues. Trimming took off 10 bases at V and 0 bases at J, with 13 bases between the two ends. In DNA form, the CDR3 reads TGTGCCACCAAAGAAGAGGGCTCCTACGAGCAGTACTTC. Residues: CATKEEGSYEQYF.

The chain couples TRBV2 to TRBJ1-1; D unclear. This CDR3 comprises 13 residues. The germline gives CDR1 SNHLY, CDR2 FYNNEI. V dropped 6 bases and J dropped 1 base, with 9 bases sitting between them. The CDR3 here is CASRPLQNTEAFF. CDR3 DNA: TGTGCCAGCAGACCGTTACAGAACACTGAAGCTTTCTTT.

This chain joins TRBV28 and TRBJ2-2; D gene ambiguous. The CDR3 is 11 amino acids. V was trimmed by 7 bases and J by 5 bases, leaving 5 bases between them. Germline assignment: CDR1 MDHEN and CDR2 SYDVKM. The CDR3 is CASTRTGELFF. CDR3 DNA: TGTGCCAGCACCAGGACCGGGGAGCTGTTTTTT.

Written as DNA, the CDR3 is TGCGCCAGCAGCCAAGACTTAGGGGACAGGGGGCCTCACACTGAAGCTTTCTTT. It specifies CASSQDLGDRGPHTEAFF. V and J are TRBV4-3 and TRBJ1-1; TRBD1 agrees at 12 bases. The J segment lost 3 bases and the V segment lost 0 bases, leaving 8 bases of the junction unmatched. The CDR3 consists of 18 residues. The germline V gene encodes CDR1 LGHNA and CDR2 YSLEER.

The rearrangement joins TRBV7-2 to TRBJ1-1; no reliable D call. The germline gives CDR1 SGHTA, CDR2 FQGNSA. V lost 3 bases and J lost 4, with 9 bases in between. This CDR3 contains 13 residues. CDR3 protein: CASSFTEGTEAFF. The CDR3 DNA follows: TGTGCCAGCAGCTTTACGGAGGGCACTGAAGCTTTCTTT.

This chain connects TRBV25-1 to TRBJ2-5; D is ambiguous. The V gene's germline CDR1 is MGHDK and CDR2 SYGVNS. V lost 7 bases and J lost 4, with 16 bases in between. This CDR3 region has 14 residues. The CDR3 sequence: CASTPPHIRETQYF. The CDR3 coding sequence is TGTGCCAGCACCCCCCCACATATCAGAGAGACCCAGTACTTC.

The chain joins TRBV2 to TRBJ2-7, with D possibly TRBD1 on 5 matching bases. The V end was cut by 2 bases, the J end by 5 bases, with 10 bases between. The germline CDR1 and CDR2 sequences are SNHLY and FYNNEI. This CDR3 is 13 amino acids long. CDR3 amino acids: CASSEPAGNEQYF. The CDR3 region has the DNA TGTGCCAGCAGTGAACCGGCAGGGAACGAGCAGTACTTC.

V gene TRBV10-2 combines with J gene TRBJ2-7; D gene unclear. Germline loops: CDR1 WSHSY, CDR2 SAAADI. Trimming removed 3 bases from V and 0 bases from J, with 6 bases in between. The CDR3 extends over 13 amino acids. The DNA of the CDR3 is TGCGCCAGCAGTGACAGGTTCTCCTACGAGCAGTACTTC. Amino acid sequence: CASSDRFSYEQYF.